The 3 T cell receptor beta chains below were found in one sample sequenced in a study of glioma-infiltrating T cells after dendritic cell vaccination. Profiled with immunoSEQ multiplex PCR; TCRdb holds only in-frame clones, not every one. The sample shows approximately 50,000 clones, 89% of them seen only once. Stated time point: after dendritic cell vaccination, including at tumor progression/relapse. This specimen was blood, taken after dendritic cell vaccination. These receptor sequences come from a human donor with glioblastoma.

This CDR3 reads CASSFPGLAGAGSSYNEQFF. The DNA of the CDR3 is TGTGCCAGCAGTTTCCCGGGACTAGCGGGAGCCGGGAGCTCCTACAATGAGCAGTTCTTC. The rearrangement uses TRBV28 and TRBJ2-1; TRBD2 matches at 14 bases. CDR1 and CDR2 from the germline V gene are MDHEN and SYDVKM. The CDR3 spans 20 residues. V was pared by 3 bases and J by 0 bases, with 10 bases of the junction left unmatched.

The chain couples TRBV27 to TRBJ2-7, with D perhaps matching TRBD1 (5 bases). Trimming removed 5 bases from V and 3 bases from J, with 14 bases in between. Germline CDR1 reads MNHEY; CDR2 reads SMNVEV (reference sequence). This CDR3 contains 14 residues. As DNA, the CDR3 is TGTGCCAGCAGTAAAATGGACATTCACTACGAGCAGTACTTC. Its protein is CASSKMDIHYEQYF.

The chain links TRBV28 to TRBJ2-7; 12 bases agree with TRBD2. CDR1 and CDR2 from the germline V gene are MDHEN and SYDVKM. The CDR3 is 14 amino acids. V shed 5 bases, J shed 11 bases, and the junction held 10 bases outside the gene matches. Here the CDR3 reads CASSLQILAGGKYF. CDR3 nucleotide sequence: TGTGCCAGCAGTCTACAAATTCTAGCGGGAGGGAAGTACTTC. Combining the CDR3 with reference TRBV28 and TRBJ2-7 gives the whole variable domain DVKVTQSSRYLVKRTGEKVFLECVQDMDHENMFWYRQDPGLGLRLIYFSYDVKMKEKGDIPEGYSVSREKKERFSLILESASTNQTSMYLCASSLQILAGGKYFGPGTRLTVT.